This T cell receptor beta chain is from a study of T cell responses to AZD1222 COVID-19 vaccine. Study conclusions and caveats: Just five to seven AZD1222 recipients tested seropositive at baseline.

TCRdb's copy holds only in-frame clones and misses some; the assay was immunoSEQ multiplex PCR. The table shows about 130,000 clones, with 75% to 90% occurring only once. As concerns this clone: As yet, its antigen is unknown.

This CDR3 region has 14 residues. The V and J ends lost 4 bases and 3 bases, in that order; junction bases with no gene match: 4. Germline CDR1 reads SQVTM; CDR2 reads ANQGSEA. The receptor comes from an adult who received the AZD1222 COVID-19 vaccine. J is TRBJ1-3 and V is TRBV29-1; 9 bases line up with TRBD1. Sequenced here: peripheral blood, sampled 28 days after the second AZD1222 dose. The CDR3 region is CSVGGQGSGNTIYF. In DNA form, the CDR3 reads TGCAGCGTTGGTGGACAGGGGAGTGGAAACACCATATATTTT.